This entry lists 31 T cell receptor beta chains sequenced from one sample in a study of T cell changes during pregnancy in multiple sclerosis. Sequencing used immunoSEQ multiplex PCR; TCRdb keeps in-frame clones, though not all of them. The table lists some 54,000 clones, roughly 93% of them singletons. Sample: peripheral blood, taken after pregnancy. These receptors originate from a female donor with multiple sclerosis, enrolled in a pregnancy study.

Comments on this clone: The germline gene is not matched at one end of the junction; a read error may be the cause. The chain combines TRBV6-5 with TRBJ1-2; 10 bases agree with TRBD1. The CDR3 covers 16 residues. Germline CDR1 reads MNHEY; CDR2 reads SVGAGI. For the CDR3, the DNA is TGTGCCAGCAGTTTCTTGACAGGGGGCCGTAACGATGGCTACACCTTC. This sequence encodes CASSFLTGGRNDGYTF.

CDR3 in DNA: TGTGCCAGCAGCTTGTTCACGGGGGGCACAGATACGCAGTATTTT. It is translated as CASSLFTGGTDTQYF. This rearrangement joins TRBV11-3 to TRBJ2-3; possibly TRBD2 for D (6 bases). Germline V gives CDR1 SGHNT, CDR2 YENEEA. V dropped 3 bases and J dropped 1 base, with 11 bases sitting between them. The CDR3 has 15 amino acids.

This clone showed up just a few times. The rearrangement uses TRBV5-5 and TRBJ2-2; the D is unclear. The CDR3 totals 13 residues. Deletions cut 3 bases from V and 0 bases from J, with 3 bases between. From germline, CDR1 is SGHKS and CDR2 YYEKEE (reference sequence). The CDR3 here is CASSSANTGELFF. DNA for the CDR3: TGTGCCAGCAGCTCAGCGAACACCGGGGAGCTGTTTTTT.

This clone was recorded a few times. J is TRBJ2-2 and V is TRBV9; TRBD2 matches 7 bases. The J segment lost 0 bases and the V segment lost 3 bases, leaving 11 bases of the junction unmatched. This CDR3 comprises 18 residues. Germline V lookup: CDR1 SGDLS, CDR2 YYNGEE. This chain's CDR3 is CASSGANLAASNTGELFF. CDR3 sequence (DNA): TGTGCCAGCAGCGGAGCGAATCTAGCGGCATCGAACACCGGGGAGCTGTTTTTT. Looking up the rest from reference TRBV9 and TRBJ2-2 gives the full variable domain: DSGVTQTPKHLITATGQRVTLRCSPRSGDLSVYWYQQSLDQGLQFLIQYYNGEERAKGNILERFSAQQFPDLHSELNLSSLELGDSALYFCASSGANLAASNTGELFFGEGSRLTVL.

The chain links TRBV12-2 to TRBJ1-5. TRBV12-2 is listed as a pseudogene. This CDR3 region has 17 residues. The CDR3 DNA follows: TGTGCAAGTCGCTTAGCAGTGGGACGGGGGGAATATCAGCCCCAGCATTTT. As protein: CASRLAVGRGEYQPQHF.

This clone was picked up one time. The chain employs TRBV11-3 and TRBJ1-1, with a possible D match to TRBD1 (6 bases). The CDR3 loop spans 14 amino acids. With 6 bases removed from V and 1 base from J, the gap between germline ends came to 12 bases. Germline CDR1 reads SGHNT; CDR2 reads YENEEA. For the CDR3, the DNA is TGTGCCAGCAGACCCAGGGGCGCGAACACTGAAGCTTTCTTT. Translating gives CASRPRGANTEAFF. Supplemented by reference TRBV11-3 and TRBJ1-1, the full variable domain reads EAGVVQSPRYKIIEKKQPVAFWCNPISGHNTLYWYLQNLGQGPELLIRYENEEAVDDSQLPKDRFSAERLKGVDSTLKIQPAELGDSAVYLCASRPRGANTEAFFGQGTRLTVV.

This chain connects TRBV6-6 to TRBJ2-1; 9 nucleotides align to TRBD2. The trim removed 2 bases at V and 9 bases at J, leaving 11 bases unmatched. Germline loops: CDR1 MNHNY, CDR2 SVGAGI (reference sequence). This CDR3 has 16 amino acids. CDR3 protein: CASSYVAGGPPSEQFF. CDR3 coding DNA: TGTGCCAGCAGTTACGTCGCGGGAGGGCCCCCCTCTGAGCAGTTCTTC.

The chain recombines TRBV28 with TRBJ2-1, with D tentatively TRBD1 (6 bases). Trimming removed 4 bases from V and 8 bases from J, with 9 bases in between. Germline CDR1 reads MDHEN; CDR2 reads SYDVKM. This CDR3 is built from 12 residues. The CDR3, as DNA: TGTGCCAGCAGTTGGACAGCCGATGAGCAGTTCTTC. Its protein product is CASSWTADEQFF.

This clone was seen a single time. J is TRBJ1-2 and V is TRBV10-2; D ambiguous. This CDR3 spans 13 amino acids. From germline, CDR1 is WSHSY and CDR2 SAAADI. Between the trimmed V and J ends, which lost 0 bases and 4 bases, there was a span of 6 bases. CDR3 nucleotides: TGCGCCAGCAGTGAGTCTTACACCTATGGCTACACCTTC. This gives the protein CASSESYTYGYTF.

The chain uses TRBV7-9 and TRBJ2-7, with D tentatively TRBD1 (6 bases). V lost 5 bases and J lost 4, with 18 bases in between. Germline CDR1 is SEHNR and CDR2 is FQNEAQ (reference sequence). The CDR3 loop spans 15 amino acids. The CDR3 here is CASSNNRDNIYEQYF. The CDR3 DNA reads as TGTGCCAGCAGCAACAACCGGGACAACATTTACGAGCAGTACTTC.

This chain uses TRBV5-1 with TRBJ1-2; perhaps TRBD1 as D (6 bases). Germline V gene lookup returns CDR1 SGHRS and CDR2 YFSETQ. CDR3 length: 14 amino acids. V shed 0 bases and J shed 8 bases, with 14 bases lying between them. DNA of the CDR3: TGCGCCAGCAGCTTGGAAACAGGGATTAGAGGCTACACCTTC. It yields the protein CASSLETGIRGYTF.

The chain uses TRBV9 and TRBJ1-1; 9 nucleotides align to TRBD1. The CDR3 is made up of 14 amino acids. Germline V gene data show CDR1 as SGDLS and CDR2 as YYNGEE. V shed 4 bases and J 1 base; nucleotides not matched to a gene: 2. CDR3 region: CASSLDRGNTEAFF. CDR3 DNA sequence: TGTGCCAGCAGCTTGGACAGGGGGAACACTGAAGCTTTCTTT.

The chain combines TRBV19 with TRBJ1-3; D is unresolved. Per germline, CDR1 LNHDA and CDR2 SQIVND (reference sequence). V lost 3 bases and J lost 0, with 9 bases in between. The CDR3 loop spans 15 amino acids. The CDR3 reads CASSMRGDSGNTIYF. Written as DNA, the CDR3 is TGTGCCAGTAGTATGAGAGGTGACTCTGGAAACACCATATATTTT.

This CDR3 is CAINQGLAGKNNEQFF. CDR3 bases: TGTGCCATCAATCAGGGACTAGCGGGTAAAAACAATGAGCAGTTCTTC. The chain is built from TRBV10-3 and TRBJ2-1; 12 bases map to TRBD2. CDR3 length: 16 amino acids. J gave up 5 bases and V 7 bases, and 9 bases lay outside the gene matches. Germline V CDR1 and CDR2: ENHRY, SYGVKD.

The chain recombines TRBV7-2 with TRBJ1-5; 11 nucleotides line up with TRBD1. CDR1 and CDR2 (germline): SGHTA, FQGNSA. This CDR3 has 18 amino acids. Trimming removed 2 bases from V and 6 bases from J; junction bases left unmatched: 12. In DNA form, the CDR3 reads TGTGCCAGCAGCTTAAGGGGGGGACAGGGGGAGAAAAGTCAGCCCCAGCATTTT. Amino acid sequence: CASSLRGGQGEKSQPQHF.

This chain connects TRBV5-1 to TRBJ2-3, with 8 bases fitting TRBD2. Trimming took 3 bases from V and 6 from J; bases not matched to a gene: 12. The CDR3 loop spans 16 amino acids. Germline CDR1 SGHRS, CDR2 YFSETQ. CDR3 in DNA: TGCGCCAGCAGCTCGGACTTGGGCCAGCGGGGGGATACGCAGTATTTT. This encodes CASSSDLGQRGDTQYF.

The chain combines TRBV10-3 with TRBJ1-2; 9 bases are a match to TRBD1. This CDR3 region has 15 residues. CDR1 and CDR2 (germline): ENHRY, SYGVKD. V lost 6 bases, J lost 8 bases, and 13 bases stayed unmatched. The DNA for the CDR3 is TGTGCCATCAGGGACACACCGGGACAGGGACTCGGCTACACCTTC. Its protein is CAIRDTPGQGLGYTF.

The chain uses TRBV7-8 and TRBJ1-2; a possible D gene is TRBD1 (6 bases). This CDR3 comprises 15 residues. Germline CDR1 is SGHVS and CDR2 is FQNEAQ. V lost 8 bases and J 4 bases, leaving 20 bases between the germline ends. CDR3 protein: CASSLNQGMGYGYTF. The DNA for the CDR3 is TGTGCCAGCTCCCTAAACCAGGGGATGGGCTATGGCTACACCTTC. Drawing the rest from reference TRBV7-8 and TRBJ1-2, the complete variable domain is GAGVSQSPRYKVAKRGQDVALRCDPISGHVSLFWYQQALGQGPEFLTYFQNEAQLDKSGLPSDRFFAERPEGSVSTLKIQRTQQEDSAVYLCASSLNQGMGYGYTFGSGTRLTVV.

This chain links TRBV7-2 with TRBJ2-1, with 9 bases fitting TRBD2. CDR3 size: 16 residues. The ends lost 6 bases at V and 8 bases at J; junction bases unmatched: 14. Germline values: CDR1 SGHTA, CDR2 FQGNSA. Written as DNA, the CDR3 is TGTGCCAGCAGACTAGGACTAGCGATGGGGGTCGATGAGCAGTTCTTC. This codes for CASRLGLAMGVDEQFF.

The chain combines TRBV21-1 with TRBJ2-1; the table's TRBD2 call for D was not verified on the DNA. TRBV21-1 represents a pseudogene. CDR3 size: 16 residues. The CDR3 coding sequence is TGTGCCAGCAGCAACCTAGCGGGAGGGCCGGGCAATGAGCAGTTCTTC. This sequence encodes CASSNLAGGPGNEQFF.

J is TRBJ1-1 and V is TRBV4-3, with 7 bases lining up with TRBD1. Germline assignment: CDR1 LGHNA and CDR2 YSLEER. J lost 3 bases, V lost 4 bases, and 2 bases had no gene match. This CDR3 has 13 amino acids. Written as DNA, the CDR3 is TGCGCCAGCAGCCGGGACAGAGACACTGAAGCTTTCTTT. Translating gives CASSRDRDTEAFF.

This chain links TRBV7-2 with TRBJ1-3; D gene uncertain. Trimming took 5 bases from V and 6 from J, leaving 17 bases between them. Germline CDR1 and CDR2: SGHTA and FQGNSA. The CDR3 totals 15 residues. CDR3 coding DNA: TGTGCCAGCAGCCTACTTTCGGTCGCCCCAAACACCATATATTTT. This translates into CASSLLSVAPNTIYF. Looking up the rest from reference TRBV7-2 and TRBJ1-3 gives the full variable domain: GAGVSQSPSNKVTEKGKDVELRCDPISGHTALYWYRQSLGQGLEFLIYFQGNSAPDKSGLPSDRFSAERTGGSVSTLTIQRTQQEDSAVYLCASSLLSVAPNTIYFGEGSWLTVV.

This sequence joins TRBV7-6 and TRBJ2-3; 8 bases map to TRBD2. The CDR3 contains 15 residues. The germline V gene encodes CDR1 SGHVS and CDR2 FNYEAQ. V lost 0 bases to trimming and J lost 4 bases; unmatched junction nucleotides: 3. The DNA for the CDR3 is TGTGCCAGCAGCTTAGCAGCGGGAGTGGCAGATACGCAGTATTTT. It translates to CASSLAAGVADTQYF.

CDR3 sequence: CASNPQGAGNEQFF. CDR3 nucleotides: TGTGCCAGCAACCCGCAGGGGGCGGGCAATGAGCAGTTCTTC. The chain employs TRBV6-6 and TRBJ2-1, with 8 bases fitting TRBD1. V dropped 7 bases and J dropped 6; count of bases not matched to a gene: 8. This CDR3 is 14 amino acids long. Germline CDR1 reads MNHNY; CDR2 reads SVGAGI (reference sequence).

V usage is TRBV11-1 and J usage is TRBJ2-7; 7 nucleotides match TRBD1. The CDR3 extends over 13 amino acids. J lost 0 bases, V lost 5 bases, and 1 base had no gene match. Germline V gene lookup returns CDR1 SGHAT and CDR2 FQDESV (reference sequence). In nucleotides, the CDR3 is TGTGCCAGCAGCCGGGACAGCTCCTACGAGCAGTACTTC. Encoded protein: CASSRDSSYEQYF.

J is TRBJ2-7 and V is TRBV5-4, with 8 bases lining up with TRBD2. The V gene end was trimmed by 4 bases and the J gene end by 2 bases; junction bases not matched to a gene: 8. CDR3 length: 15 residues. Germline assignment: CDR1 SGHNT and CDR2 YYREEE (reference sequence). The CDR3 sequence: CASSAGTREPYEQYF. DNA of the CDR3: TGTGCCAGCAGCGCCGGGACTAGGGAACCCTACGAGCAGTACTTC.

The chain links TRBV30 to TRBJ2-7; 9 bases match TRBD2. With 1 base clipped from V and 6 bases from J, the junction kept 7 bases outside the gene matches. This CDR3 has 14 residues. Germline V CDR1 and CDR2: GTSNPN, SVGIG (reference sequence). The CDR3: CAWSALAGSGEQYF. The DNA of the CDR3 is TGTGCCTGGAGTGCTCTAGCGGGATCGGGCGAGCAGTACTTC.

V is TRBV21-1 and J is TRBJ1-3. TRBV21-1 is shown as a pseudogene. CDR3 length: 14 amino acids. DNA of the CDR3: TGTGCCAGCCGGGGGGGCGGAACTGGAAACACCATATATTTT. Its translation: CASRGGGTGNTIYF.

The chain links TRBV28 to TRBJ2-5, with D possibly TRBD2 on 5 matching bases. Between the trimmed V and J ends, which lost 8 bases and 0 bases, there was a span of 19 bases. The CDR3 sequence is 16 residues long. Germline-derived CDR1 and CDR2 are MDHEN and SYDVKM. Here the CDR3 reads CASSTFRGRNQETQYF. Here the CDR3 DNA reads TGTGCCAGCTCTACCTTCCGGGGTCGAAACCAAGAGACCCAGTACTTC.

This clone has only a few counts. J is TRBJ1-1 and V is TRBV27; no firm D call. Germline V CDR1 and CDR2: MNHEY, SMNVEV (reference sequence). V was shortened by 2 bases and J by 3 bases, with 7 bases between the two germline ends. This CDR3 has 13 amino acids. This CDR3 is CASSLRRDTEAFF. CDR3 in DNA: TGTGCCAGCAGTTTACGGAGGGACACTGAAGCTTTCTTT.

The chain links TRBV7-9 to TRBJ2-7, with 7 positions matching TRBD1. The J segment lost 3 bases and the V segment lost 5 bases, leaving 10 bases of the junction unmatched. The CDR3 has 15 amino acids. CDR1 is SEHNR and CDR2 is FQNEAQ in the germline V gene (reference sequence). As DNA, the CDR3 is TGTGCCAGCAGCCTACTGTGGGACAGCGACTACGAGCAGTACTTC. Its translation: CASSLLWDSDYEQYF.